This entry lists 23 T cell receptor beta chains sequenced from one sample in a study of blood T cell repertoires in COVID-19. Assay: immunoSEQ multiplex PCR; the TCRdb copy retains only in-frame clones and omits some. The repertoire holds some 250,000 clones, with around 79% as singletons. Sample: peripheral blood. All receptors come from a woman at least 80 years old with acute or convalescent COVID-19.

The CDR3 sequence is CASSVGPPGGGTGFYNEQFF. In DNA, the CDR3 is TGTGCCAGCAGCGTAGGCCCCCCCGGCGGAGGGACAGGGTTCTACAATGAGCAGTTCTTC. This chain connects TRBV9 to TRBJ2-1; 9 bases match TRBD1. V lost 0 bases to trimming and J lost 3 bases; unmatched junction nucleotides: 16. In germline, CDR1 is SGDLS, CDR2 YYNGEE. This CDR3 has 20 amino acids.

This chain's CDR3 is CASSYSSRDKGYEQYF. The CDR3 DNA reads as TGTGCCAGCAGTTACTCGTCAAGGGACAAGGGCTACGAGCAGTACTTC. The chain couples TRBV6-2 or TRBV6-3 to TRBJ2-7; D might be TRBD1 (6 bases). Trimming shortened V by 0 bases and J by 3 bases, and 15 bases separated the two germline ends. The CDR3 has 16 amino acids. CDR1 and CDR2 (germline): MNHEY, SVGEGT.

The V gene is TRBV6-5, the J gene TRBJ2-4; 10 bases map to TRBD2. The CDR3 is 16 residues long. From germline, CDR1 is MNHEY and CDR2 SVGAGI. V lost 1 base, J lost 8 bases, and 8 bases stayed unmatched. This CDR3 reads CASSYYSSGSVDIQYF. The CDR3 nucleotides read TGTGCCAGCAGTTACTATTCTAGCGGGAGTGTAGACATTCAGTACTTC.

This chain connects TRBV7-2 to TRBJ2-3; 8 nucleotides match TRBD2. The CDR3 consists of 18 residues. The V and J ends lost 3 bases and 3 bases, in that order; junction bases with no gene match: 14. Germline CDR1 SGHTA, CDR2 FQGNSA. CDR3: CASSFQPGRGGRTDTQYF. The CDR3 coding sequence is TGTGCCAGCAGCTTCCAACCAGGCCGGGGGGGGCGGACAGATACGCAGTATTTT.

This clone showed up just a few times. The chain has TRBV19 and TRBJ1-5, with 7 positions matching TRBD1. This CDR3 contains 16 residues. CDR1 and CDR2 (germline): LNHDA, SQIVND (reference sequence). Trimming took 7 bases from V and 0 from J; bases not matched to a gene: 9. The CDR3 bases are TGTGCCAGTATGGACAGGACGGTGGTTAGCAATCAGCCCCAGCATTTT. Translation: CASMDRTVVSNQPQHF.

This clone turned up a few times. J is TRBJ1-5 and V is TRBV5-1; D not resolved. Germline CDR1 reads SGHRS; CDR2 reads YFSETQ. This CDR3 is 14 amino acids long. The V gene lost 0 bases and the J gene lost 5 bases, with 9 bases spanning the gap. CDR3 sequence: CASSLDSRDQPQHF. For the CDR3, the DNA is TGCGCCAGCAGCTTGGACAGTCGTGATCAGCCCCAGCATTTT.

The chain recombines TRBV10-2 with TRBJ1-1; a possible D gene is TRBD1 (6 bases). The CDR3 sequence is 13 residues long. Germline V lookup: CDR1 WSHSY, CDR2 SAAADI. The V gene lost 6 bases and the J gene lost 4 bases, with 12 bases spanning the gap. CDR3 in DNA: TGCGCCAGCAGGAAGGGGGTGGGCACTGAAGCTTTCTTT. The encoded protein is CASRKGVGTEAFF.

The rearrangement joins TRBV2 to TRBJ1-3, with D hard to call. The CDR3 totals 14 residues. V was trimmed by 2 bases and J by 0 bases, leaving 5 bases between them. The V gene's germline CDR1 is SNHLY and CDR2 FYNNEI. The CDR3 bases are TGTGCCAGCAGTGAACACAGCTCTGGAAACACCATATATTTT. Translation gives CASSEHSSGNTIYF.

The V and J genes are TRBV3-1 (or the pseudogene TRBV3-2) and TRBJ1-2, with 7 bases matching TRBD1. After removal of 0 bases from V and 6 bases from J, the junction contained 10 bases not matched to a gene. The CDR3 is 16 residues long. From germline, CDR1 is LGHDT and CDR2 YNNKEL (reference sequence). Here the CDR3 DNA reads TGTGCCAGCAGCCAAGATGGGGCAGGGGGAATCGATGGCTACACCTTC. It translates to CASSQDGAGGIDGYTF.

J is TRBJ1-1 and V is TRBV7-9, with D possibly being TRBD1 (6 bases). V lost 2 bases, J lost 4 bases, and 14 bases lay in between. Germline CDR1 and CDR2: SEHNR and FQNEAQ (reference sequence). The CDR3 extends over 15 amino acids. The CDR3: CASSLLRGLSTEAFF. The CDR3 DNA reads as TGTGCCAGCAGCTTACTCAGGGGACTATCCACTGAAGCTTTCTTT. The complete variable domain, with remaining parts taken from reference TRBV7-9 and TRBJ1-1, reads DTGVSQNPRHKITKRGQNVTFRCDPISEHNRLYWYRQTLGQGPEFLTYFQNEAQLEKSRLLSDRFSAERPKGSFSTLEIQRTEQGDSAMYLCASSLLRGLSTEAFFGQGTRLTVV.

This chain joins TRBV6-5 and TRBJ2-3; maybe TRBD1 (5 bases). Germline CDR1 and CDR2: MNHEY and SVGAGI. This CDR3 is built from 16 residues. Between the trimmed V and J ends, which lost 0 bases and 5 bases, there was a span of 15 bases. The CDR3 DNA sequence: TGTGCCAGCAGTTACTCGAATCTAGGGGCCAAAGATACGCAGTATTTT. Translation gives CASSYSNLGAKDTQYF.

This clone showed up just once. V and J are TRBV19 and TRBJ1-6; a weak D match, TRBD1 (5 bases). The germline V gene has CDR1 LNHDA and CDR2 SQIVND (reference sequence). The CDR3 is 15 residues long. V was cut by 5 bases and J by 6 bases, with 14 bases left in between. This CDR3 reads CASSARQNRNSPLHF. CDR3 nucleotides: TGTGCCAGTAGTGCAAGACAGAATCGTAATTCACCCCTCCACTTT.

This clone appeared a single time. V gene TRBV5-1 combines with J gene TRBJ1-2; 10 bases agree with TRBD1. Unmatched junction bases numbered 12, after V lost 3 bases and J lost 7 bases. The CDR3 spans 16 residues. Germline CDR1 reads SGHRS; CDR2 reads YFSETQ. CDR3 loop: CASSWGDRGAVVGYTF. The DNA of the CDR3 is TGCGCCAGCAGCTGGGGGGACAGGGGAGCAGTGGTTGGCTACACCTTC. The whole variable domain, remainder taken from reference TRBV5-1 and TRBJ1-2, is KAGVTQTPRYLIKTRGQQVTLSCSPISGHRSVSWYQQTPGQGLQFLFEYFSETQRNKGNFPGRFSGRQFSNSRSEMNVSTLELGDSALYLCASSWGDRGAVVGYTFGSGTRLTVV.

Ten or more counts support this clone. The V and J genes are TRBV5-5 and TRBJ2-3, with no clear D. The CDR3 length is 14 residues. Germline V gene data show CDR1 as SGHKS and CDR2 as YYEKEE (reference sequence). V gave up 2 bases and J gave up 0 bases, with 7 bases separating them. CDR3 nucleotides: TGTGCCAGCAGCTTAGCACCTAGCACAGATACGCAGTATTTT. It encodes CASSLAPSTDTQYF.

The genes are TRBV6-2 or TRBV6-3 and TRBJ1-5; possibly TRBD1 for D (5 bases). The V gene's germline CDR1 is MNHEY and CDR2 SVGEGT. Trimming shortened V by 4 bases and J by 3 bases, and 10 bases separated the two germline ends. This CDR3 has 14 amino acids. The CDR3 loop is CASSSGGTNQPQHF. Here the CDR3 DNA reads TGTGCCAGCAGTTCTGGGGGGACCAATCAGCCCCAGCATTTT.

This sequence joins TRBV15 and TRBJ1-1; no clear D gene. The V end was cut by 0 bases, the J end by 1 base, with 6 bases between. The germline CDR1 and CDR2 sequences are LNHNV and YYDKDF (reference sequence). This CDR3 is built from 14 residues. CDR3 sequence reads: CATSRDSGNTEAFF. The CDR3 nucleotides read TGTGCCACCAGCAGAGATTCGGGGAACACTGAAGCTTTCTTT. The full variable domain, with the rest looked up from reference TRBV15 and TRBJ1-1, is DAMVIQNPRYQVTQFGKPVTLSCSQTLNHNVMYWYQQKSSQAPKLLFHYYDKDFNNEADTPDNFQSRRPNTSFCFLDIRSPGLGDTAMYLCATSRDSGNTEAFFGQGTRLTVV.

J is TRBJ1-6 and V is TRBV6-4, with D unresolved. In germline, CDR1 is MRHNA, CDR2 SNTAGT. Trimming shortened V by 6 bases and J by 6 bases, and 9 bases separated the two germline ends. The CDR3 totals 13 residues. The CDR3: CASSARVNSPLHF. CDR3 nucleotide sequence: TGTGCCAGCAGCGCGCGGGTTAATTCACCCCTCCACTTT.

The V gene is TRBV6-5, the J gene TRBJ2-5, with 7 bases identical to TRBD2. J lost 5 bases, V lost 0 bases, and 6 bases had no gene match. The CDR3 extends over 15 amino acids. Looked up from germline, CDR1 is MNHEY and CDR2 is SVGAGI. CDR3 region: CASSYSAGTTETQYF. As DNA, the CDR3 is TGTGCCAGCAGTTACTCGGCAGGGACTACGGAGACCCAGTACTTC.

This clone has more than one count but fewer than ten. V is TRBV19 and J is TRBJ1-2, with a possible D match to TRBD1 (6 bases). The V gene lost 0 bases and the J gene lost 1 base, with 9 bases spanning the gap. CDR3 length equals 15 residues. From germline, CDR1 is LNHDA and CDR2 SQIVND (reference sequence). The CDR3: CASSIDQGFNYGYTF. In nucleotides, the CDR3 is TGTGCCAGTAGTATAGATCAGGGGTTTAACTATGGCTACACCTTC.

This clone was observed a handful of times. The chain employs TRBV4-1 and TRBJ1-4, with 8 bases identical to TRBD1. This CDR3 spans 16 amino acids. Trimming cost V 3 bases and J 16 bases; bases outside gene matches: 19. The germline CDR1 and CDR2 sequences are MGHRA and YSYEKL. The CDR3 here is CASSQPWGDRSQVQFF. CDR3 nucleotide sequence: TGCGCCAGCAGCCAGCCATGGGGGGACAGGTCTCAAGTCCAGTTTTTT.

This clone has a handful of counts. This chain joins TRBV4-1 and TRBJ1-2; D call uncertain. The CDR3 sequence is 13 residues long. Germline loops: CDR1 MGHRA, CDR2 YSYEKL. Trimming took 0 bases from V and 3 from J, leaving 5 bases between them. Here the CDR3 reads CASSQDGYYGYTF. CDR3 nucleotides: TGCGCCAGCAGCCAAGACGGGTACTATGGCTACACCTTC.

This chain joins TRBV5-1 and TRBJ2-7, with D possibly matching TRBD1 (5 bases). This CDR3 is 13 amino acids long. V gave up 2 bases and J gave up 7 bases, with 13 bases separating them. Germline CDR1 SGHRS, CDR2 YFSETQ. CDR3 sequence (DNA): TGCGCCAGCAGCTTACAAACAGGTAGTGAGCAGTACTTC. It translates to CASSLQTGSEQYF.

CDR3 protein: CASRETGSGNTIYF. CDR3 DNA: TGTGCCAGCAGAGAGACAGGGTCTGGAAACACCATATATTTT. This chain uses TRBV6-5 with TRBJ1-3; 7 bases agree with TRBD1. The CDR3 is made up of 14 amino acids. CDR1 is MNHEY and CDR2 is SVGAGI in the germline V gene. The V and J ends lost 6 bases and 1 base, in that order; junction bases with no gene match: 3.